One T cell receptor (beta chain) is described in this entry. Its antigen is not known. This sample stems from a study of OX40 agonist ivuxolimab in advanced cancers. Study results and limitations: CD4+ and CD8+ blood T cells expanded clonally by week 6 at 0.1 to 3.0 mg/kg. Which antigen the expanded peripheral T cells recognized is unknown.

Assay used: immunoSEQ multiplex PCR; TCRdb lists only in-frame clones, some missing. Among about 59,000 clones, under 90% were seen once, and the ten largest hold around 2.1%. If patients had autoimmune disease history or systemic immunosuppression, they were excluded. Source: CD4+ or CD8+ T cells sorted from blood, taken in a trial of the OX40 agonist ivuxolimab. The TCR sequence derives from an adult with an advanced solid tumor such as melanoma, head and neck, liver or kidney cancer.

CDR3 region: CASSIGTGGEGNQPQHF. CDR3 in DNA: TGTGCCAGTAGTATAGGGACAGGGGGCGAGGGCAATCAGCCCCAGCATTTT. V usage is TRBV19 and J usage is TRBJ1-5; 11 bases are shared with TRBD1. J lost 2 bases, V lost 1 base, and 4 bases had no gene match. Germline CDR1 LNHDA, CDR2 SQIVND (reference sequence). The CDR3 sequence is 17 residues long.